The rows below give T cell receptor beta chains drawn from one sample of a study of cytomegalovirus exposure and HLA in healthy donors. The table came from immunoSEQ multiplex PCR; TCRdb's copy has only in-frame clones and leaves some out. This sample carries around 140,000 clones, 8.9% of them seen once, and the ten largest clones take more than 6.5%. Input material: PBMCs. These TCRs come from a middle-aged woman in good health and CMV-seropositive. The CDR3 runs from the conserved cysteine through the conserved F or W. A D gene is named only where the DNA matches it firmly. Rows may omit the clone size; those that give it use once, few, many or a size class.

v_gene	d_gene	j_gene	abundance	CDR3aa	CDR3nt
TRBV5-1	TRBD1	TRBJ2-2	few	CASSFTGANTGELFF	TGCGCCAGCAGCTTTACAGGGGCGAACACCGGGGAGCTGTTTTTT
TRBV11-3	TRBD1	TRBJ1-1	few	CASSSRDRGAFF	TGTGCCAGCAGCTCTCGGGACAGGGGAGCTTTCTTT
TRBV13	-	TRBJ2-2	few	CASSRNTGELFF	TGTGCCAGCAGCCGTAACACCGGGGAGCTGTTTTTT
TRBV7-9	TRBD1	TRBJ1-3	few	CASSYGQAGNTIYF	TGTGCCAGCAGCTATGGACAGGCTGGAAACACCATATATTTT
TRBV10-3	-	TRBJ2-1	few	CAISNDGTFTEQFF	TGTGCCATCAGCAACGACGGGACTTTCACTGAGCAGTTCTTC
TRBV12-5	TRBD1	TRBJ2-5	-	CASGAGTGVGGETQYF	TGTGCTAGTGGAGCCGGGACAGGGGTGGGAGGGGAGACCCAGTACTTC
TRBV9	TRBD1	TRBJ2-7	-	CASSVAGQGAWDEQYF	TGTGCCAGCAGCGTAGCCGGACAGGGGGCTTGGGACGAGCAGTACTTC
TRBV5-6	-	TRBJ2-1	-	CASENVRFGYNEQFF	TGTGCCAGCGAGAATGTAAGATTTGGCTACAATGAGCAGTTCTTC
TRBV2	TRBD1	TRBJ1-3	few	CASSEGTGSSGNTIYF	TGTGCCAGCAGTGAAGGGACAGGGAGCTCTGGAAACACCATATATTTT
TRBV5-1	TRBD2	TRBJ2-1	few	CASSLAATSGLDEQFF	TGCGCCAGCAGCTTGGCCGCGACTAGCGGGTTGGATGAGCAGTTCTTC
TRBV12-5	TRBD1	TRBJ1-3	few	CASVKGQGYESSGNTIYF	TGTGCTAGTGTCAAGGGACAGGGGTATGAAAGCTCTGGAAACACCATATATTTT
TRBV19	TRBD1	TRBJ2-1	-	CASSINRGPVGNEQFF	TGTGCCAGTAGTATAAATAGGGGGCCGGTGGGCAATGAGCAGTTCTTC
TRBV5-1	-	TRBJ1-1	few	CASSLGDFTGGTEAFF	TGCGCCAGCAGCTTGGGGGACTTTACGGGGGGCACTGAAGCTTTCTTT
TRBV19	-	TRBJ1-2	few	CASTPQVGGELTF	TGTGCCAGTACTCCCCAGGTCGGAGGGGAGCTCACCTTC
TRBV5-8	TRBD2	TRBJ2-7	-	CASSLRGGRMNEQYF	TGTGCCAGCAGCTTACGGGGGGGGCGCATGAACGAGCAGTACTTC
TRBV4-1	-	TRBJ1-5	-	CASSSPVRGSPIRNQPQHF	TGCGCCAGCAGCTCCCCCGTTAGGGGGAGTCCAATCCGGAATCAGCCCCAGCATTTT
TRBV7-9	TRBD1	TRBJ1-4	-	CASSPDRSTNEKLFF	TGTGCCAGCAGCCCGGACAGGTCAACTAATGAAAAACTGTTTTTT
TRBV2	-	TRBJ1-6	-	CASSEAEVGHSPLHF	TGTGCCAGCAGTGAAGCGGAGGTAGGGCATTCACCCCTCCACTTT
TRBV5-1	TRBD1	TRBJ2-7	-	CASSSGTAYEQYF	TGCGCCAGCAGCTCCGGGACAGCCTACGAGCAGTACTTC
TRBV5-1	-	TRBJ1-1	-	CASGETLNTEAFF	TGCGCCAGCGGAGAGACTTTGAACACTGAAGCTTTCTTT
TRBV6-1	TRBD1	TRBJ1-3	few	CASTLDRDGNTIYF	TGTGCCAGCACCCTGGACAGGGACGGAAACACCATATATTTT
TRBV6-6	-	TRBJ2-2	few	CASRWALTGELFF	TGTGCCAGCCGCTGGGCCCTCACCGGGGAGCTGTTTTTT
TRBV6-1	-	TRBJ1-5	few	CASSDSLSNQPQHF	TGTGCCAGCAGTGATTCACTTAGCAATCAGCCCCAGCATTTT
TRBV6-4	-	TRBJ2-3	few	CASDFKWWQALSTDTQYF	TGTGCCAGCGATTTTAAGTGGTGGCAGGCTTTAAGCACAGATACGCAGTATTTT
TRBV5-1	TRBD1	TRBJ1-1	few	CASSWGQGKTEAFF	TGCGCCAGCAGCTGGGGACAGGGAAAAACTGAAGCTTTCTTT
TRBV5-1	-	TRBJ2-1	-	CASSSLNGVGLYNEQFF	TGCGCCAGCAGCTCGCTAAACGGGGTGGGACTCTACAATGAGCAGTTCTTC
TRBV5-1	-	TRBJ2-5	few	CASSLARTEETQYF	TGCGCCAGCAGCTTGGCCCGGACAGAAGAGACCCAGTACTTC
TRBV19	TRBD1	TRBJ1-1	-	CASSVDRGGTEAFF	TGTGCCAGTAGTGTAGACAGGGGCGGCACTGAAGCTTTCTTT
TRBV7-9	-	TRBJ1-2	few	CASSLESDRFHGYTF	TGTGCCAGCAGCTTAGAAAGCGACAGGTTCCATGGCTACACCTTC
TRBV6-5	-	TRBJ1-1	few	CASSYSNMWTEAFF	TGTGCCAGCAGTTACTCGAACATGTGGACTGAAGCTTTCTTT
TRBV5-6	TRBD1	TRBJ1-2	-	CASSLYRDRANYGYTF	TGTGCCAGCAGCCTGTACCGGGACAGGGCTAACTATGGCTACACCTTC
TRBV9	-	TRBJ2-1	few	CASSGGGHNEQFF	TGTGCCAGCAGCGGGGGGGGCCACAATGAGCAGTTCTTC
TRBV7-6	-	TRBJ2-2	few	CASSLGSSGIVTGELFF	TGTGCCAGCAGCTTAGGGTCGTCAGGGATTGTCACCGGGGAGCTGTTTTTT
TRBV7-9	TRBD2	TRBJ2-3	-	CASSPPGLAGGSVDTQYF	TGTGCCAGCAGCCCCCCGGGACTAGCGGGGGGCTCTGTGGATACGCAGTATTTT
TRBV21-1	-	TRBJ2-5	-	CASSKIRRTSEETQYF	TGTGCCAGCAGCAAAATAAGGAGGACTAGCGAAGAGACCCAGTACTTC
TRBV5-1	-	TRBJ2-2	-	CASSLYGDDGELFF	TGCGCCAGCAGCTTGTACGGGGATGACGGGGAGCTGTTTTTT
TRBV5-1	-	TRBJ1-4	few	CASRPAGAGEKLFF	TGCGCCAGCAGGCCAGCGGGGGCGGGTGAAAAACTGTTTTTT
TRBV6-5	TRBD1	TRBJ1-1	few	CASSYSLGQVNTEAFF	TGTGCCAGCAGTTACTCGTTGGGACAGGTGAACACTGAAGCTTTCTTT
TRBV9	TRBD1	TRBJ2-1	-	CASSATGAYNEQFF	TGTGCCAGCAGCGCGACAGGGGCCTACAATGAGCAGTTCTTC
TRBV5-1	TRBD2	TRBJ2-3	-	CASSQLARGTDTQYF	TGCGCCAGCAGCCAACTAGCGAGGGGCACAGATACGCAGTATTTT
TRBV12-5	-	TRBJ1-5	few	CASGTPYSNQPQHF	TGTGCTAGTGGGACACCTTATAGCAATCAGCCCCAGCATTTT
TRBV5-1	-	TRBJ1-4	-	CASSMGGGPFEKLFF	TGCGCCAGCAGTATGGGGGGAGGGCCGTTTGAAAAACTGTTTTTT
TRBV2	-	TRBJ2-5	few	CASMGSGVRETQYF	TGTGCCAGCATGGGGTCGGGGGTAAGGGAGACCCAGTACTTC
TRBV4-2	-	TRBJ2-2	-	CASSQNRAVNTGELFF	TGTGCCAGCAGCCAAAATCGTGCGGTAAACACCGGGGAGCTGTTTTTT
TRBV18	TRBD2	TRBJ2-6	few	CASSPPGGLLSGANVLTF	TGTGCCAGCTCACCCCCGGGGGGTCTCCTCTCTGGGGCCAACGTCCTGACTTTC
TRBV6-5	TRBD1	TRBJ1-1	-	CASSPRQGKTFF	TGTGCCAGCAGTCCGAGACAGGGAAAGACTTTCTTT
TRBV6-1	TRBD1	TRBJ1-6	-	CASRGQVFNNSPLHF	TGTGCCAGCAGGGGACAGGTTTTCAATAATTCACCCCTCCACTTT
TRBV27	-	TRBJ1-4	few	CASSQTLANEKLFF	TGTGCCAGCAGTCAGACATTGGCTAATGAAAAACTGTTTTTT
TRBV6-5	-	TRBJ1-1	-	CASSYRQLTEAFF	TGTGCCAGCAGTTATCGACAGCTCACTGAAGCTTTCTTT
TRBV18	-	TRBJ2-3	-	CASSPPAGPDTQYF	TGTGCCAGCTCACCACCGGCAGGCCCCGATACGCAGTATTTT